This T cell receptor (beta chain) derives from a study of metastatic and nonmetastatic thyroid tumors. As for the study in general: Comparison of repertoires was carried out across blood and tumor or nodule tissue from malignant and benign thyroid patients.

Original processing notes: Variation in CDR3 across clinicopathological groups served as the basis for constructing a distant-metastasis classifier in papillary thyroid cancer. Using MiXCR, TCRdb re-called clones from the PCR reads. TCRdb, rather than the study authors, made the V and J calls. Altogether under 20,000 clones are present, 30% to 40% being singletons, with the ten largest covering approximately 17%. This clone is labeled medium-sized. CDR3 length: 15 amino acids. Trimming pared 0 bases from V and 8 bases from J, leaving 14 bases between. CDR1 SGHRS and CDR2 YFSETQ come from the germline V gene. Thyroid surgery was performed in patients who had received no treatment beforehand.

Sequencing used tumor tissue. The sequence was obtained from a female donor with papillary thyroid cancer or a benign thyroid nodule (not recorded which). Some clones in this sample may be carry-over from other donors' samples. The chain has TRBV5-1 and TRBJ1-4; D not resolved. In DNA form, the CDR3 reads TGCGCCAGCAGCTTGGCCGGGTGGGGAGGCGAAAAACTGTTTTTT. Translation gives CASSLAGWGGEKLFF.